This T cell receptor (beta chain) comes out of a study of OX40 agonist ivuxolimab in advanced cancers. Study at large: Six ivuxolimab dose levels, 0.01 to 10 mg/kg, were given intravenously every 2 weeks. Participants could have had prior anti-PD-1, anti-PD-L1 or anti-CTLA-4 therapy, and more than 35% had some. Patients were around 83% male with ages roughly 23 to 79, mean 60.

As to this clone: Its antigen is undetermined.

Germline V CDR1 and CDR2: SEHNR, FQNEAQ (reference sequence). The J segment lost 4 bases and the V segment lost 1 base, leaving 7 bases of the junction unmatched. The CDR3 is 16 residues long. Profiling relied on immunoSEQ multiplex PCR, and the TCRdb table lists in-frame clones only, not all of them. The profile shows roughly 29,000 clones, 70% to 90% of them singletons. Study conclusions and caveats: Both CD4+ and CD8+ T cell populations in blood had undergone clonal expansion by week 6 at 0.1 to 3.0 mg/kg.

Sequencing used CD4+ or CD8+ T cells sorted from blood, obtained in a trial of the OX40 agonist ivuxolimab. The J gene is TRBJ2-1, the V gene TRBV7-9; 7 nucleotides line up with TRBD1. The sequence was collected from an adult with an advanced solid tumor such as melanoma, head and neck, liver or kidney cancer. CDR3 nucleotides: TGTGCCAGCAGCTTAGTCCTACAGGGGAAGTACAATGAGCAGTTCTTC. Its translation: CASSLVLQGKYNEQFF.